This TCR beta chain was found in a study of beta chain features in type 1 diabetes. Study-wide background: The examined sorted cells totaled some 99 million across samples. Points from the study as a whole: PCR might preferentially amplify shorter templates, equally in patients and controls. Junctions at VDJ sites from type 1 diabetes patients had fewer insertions and more deletions. Moderately but significantly shorter TCRB CDR3s were found in Type 1 diabetes patients in all four CD4+ subsets.

This clone has just a few counts. The antigen remains undetermined. The sequenced template was cDNA made from the entire isolated RNA. The protocol was immunoSEQ multiplex PCR, while the TCRdb copy is restricted to in-frame clones and leaves out a portion. The sample holds about 260,000 clones, 20% to 25% seen once. Per the germline V gene, CDR1 is KGHSH and CDR2 is LQKENI. Trimming pared 3 bases from V and 5 bases from J, leaving 20 bases between. This CDR3 has 16 residues. Sequenced: naive CD4+ T cells from blood. The gene calls are TRBV18 and TRBJ2-7, with D perhaps matching TRBD1 (6 bases). The TCR sequence derives from a woman in her 30s with type 1 diabetes. As DNA, the CDR3 is TGTGCCAGCTCACCTATAGAGCCCAGGGGCGGAAACGAGCAGTACTTC. Translating gives CASSPIEPRGGNEQYF.